This T cell receptor beta chain was observed in a study of blood T cell repertoires in COVID-19. Libraries were prepared by immunoSEQ multiplex PCR; TCRdb keeps only in-frame clonotypes and omits some of them. This table has a few hundred thousand clones, more than 75% appearing once. V was pared by 0 bases and J by 4 bases, with 11 bases between. Germline lookup yields CDR1 SGDLS and CDR2 YYNGEE. The CDR3 length is 15 residues. The gene calls are TRBV9 and TRBJ1-5; TRBD1 might be the D (5 bases). The sequence was obtained from a woman aged 30 to 39 who had recovered from COVID-19. Sequencing used PBMCs or T cells enriched from blood (not recorded which). Here the CDR3 DNA reads TGTGCCAGCAGCGTAGGGGGCGCCGGGAATCAGCCCCAGCATTTT. This translates into CASSVGGAGNQPQHF.